Below, 30 T cell receptor beta chains from the same sample are listed, as sequenced in a study of vaccination and CD4 T cells after COVID-19. Treatment meaning: approximately 9-day PBMC culture with coronavirus spike peptide pools or control peptides (ViraFEST assay). Oncomine TCR Beta short-read sequencing was applied to DNA from cultured CD4+ T cells. TCRdb reanalysed the PCR reads using MiXCR and keeps one entry per CDR3 protein. Of around 21,000 distinct CDR3 sequences listed, 52% are singletons. For these TCRs, the target antigens are not known. The sample taken for sequencing was CD4+ T cells from blood, cultured in vitro. The receptor source for this set is a human donor who had recovered from COVID-19.

In this sample, this clonotype turned up a few times. This chain links TRBV10-3 with TRBJ2-7; TRBD2 is a possible D gene (5 bases). This CDR3 spans 15 amino acids. Trimming left V 3 bases short and J 5 bases short, with 17 bases between. Germline V CDR1 and CDR2: ENHRY, SYGVKD. CDR3 sequence reads: CAISDSGEPRDEQYF. DNA of the CDR3: TGTGCCATCAGTGATTCTGGGGAACCGAGGGACGAGCAGTACTTC.

The chain carries TRBV20-1 and TRBJ2-1; 10 nucleotides match TRBD2. Germline CDR1 is DFQATT and CDR2 is SNEGSKA (reference sequence). This CDR3 comprises 14 residues. V lost 1 base to trimming and J lost 8 bases; unmatched junction nucleotides: 5. The CDR3 loop is CSARVLAGIYEQFF. The DNA for the CDR3 is TGCAGTGCTAGAGTACTAGCGGGAATTTATGAGCAGTTCTTC.

This clonotype was counted only a few times. The rearrangement uses TRBV6-2 or TRBV6-3 and TRBJ1-2; D possibly corresponds to TRBD1 (6 bases). V was pared by 6 bases and J by 8 bases, with 16 bases between. In germline, CDR1 is MNHEY, CDR2 SVGEGT. The CDR3 totals 13 residues. The CDR3 DNA is TGTGCCAGCAGGATGGGGGGCCGCAGGGGCTACACCTTC. Residues: CASRMGGRRGYTF.

This chain joins TRBV6-1 and TRBJ1-2; D unclear. This CDR3 has 14 amino acids. V lost 4 bases and J lost 8, with 17 bases in between. Germline CDR1 reads MNHNS; CDR2 reads SASEGT. Written as DNA, the CDR3 is TGTGCCAGCAGTGTCGCTGGCAGGTTTGAAGGCTACACCTTC. Amino acids: CASSVAGRFEGYTF.

This rearrangement joins TRBV2 to TRBJ1-5, with 7 bases matching TRBD1. The CDR3 covers 15 residues. Per the germline V gene, CDR1 is SNHLY and CDR2 is FYNNEI. Unmatched junction bases numbered 6, after V lost 6 bases and J lost 1 base. The CDR3 here is CASSSTGASNQPQHF. The CDR3 DNA reads as TGTGCCAGCAGCTCCACAGGGGCCAGCAATCAGCCCCAGCATTTT.

The J gene is TRBJ2-3, the V gene TRBV7-2; TRBD2 aligns across 8 bases. V was pared by 4 bases and J by 3 bases, with 6 bases of the junction left unmatched. The length of the CDR3 is 15 residues. Germline-derived CDR1 and CDR2 are SGHTA and FQGNSA. This CDR3 reads CASSSWTSSTDTQYF. DNA of the CDR3: TGTGCCAGCAGCTCCTGGACTAGCAGTACAGATACGCAGTATTTT.

The chain is built from TRBV7-2 and TRBJ1-3; TRBD1 might be the D (5 bases). The CDR3 covers 15 residues. Trimming removed 5 bases from V and 3 bases from J, with 14 bases in between. Germline V gives CDR1 SGHTA, CDR2 FQGNSA. CDR3 sequence: CASSPGGAGGNTIYF. DNA for the CDR3: TGTGCCAGCAGCCCGGGAGGGGCAGGTGGAAACACCATATATTTT.

The rearrangement uses TRBV7-2 and TRBJ1-6; D is ambiguous. V lost 1 base and J lost 3, with 4 bases in between. The CDR3 spans 14 residues. From germline, CDR1 is SGHTA and CDR2 FQGNSA. Here the CDR3 reads CASSLDGYNSPLHF. Here the CDR3 DNA reads TGTGCCAGCAGCTTAGATGGCTATAATTCACCCCTCCACTTT. Full variable domain (rest looked up from reference TRBV7-2 and TRBJ1-6): GAGVSQSPSNKVTEKGKDVELRCDPISGHTALYWYRQSLGQGLEFLIYFQGNSAPDKSGLPSDRFSAERTGGSVSTLTIQRTQQEDSAVYLCASSLDGYNSPLHFGNGTRLTVT.

This clonotype occurred a few times. The rearrangement joins TRBV6-5 to TRBJ1-1; D unclear. Germline lookup yields CDR1 MNHEY and CDR2 SVGAGI. Trimming shortened V by 4 bases and J by 3 bases, and 18 bases separated the two germline ends. CDR3 size: 16 residues. The CDR3 reads CASSSDPTNGDTEAFF. Here the CDR3 DNA reads TGTGCCAGCAGTTCCGACCCTACCAACGGGGACACTGAAGCTTTCTTT.

The V gene is TRBV7-8, the J gene TRBJ1-2; 8 bases align to TRBD1. The CDR3 has 13 amino acids. Trimming at V came to 5 bases and at J to 8 bases, leaving 7 bases not matched to a gene. CDR1 is SGHVS, CDR2 FQNEAQ, per germline. DNA of the CDR3: TGTGCCAGCAGCAATGACAGGGGCGGCGGCTACACCTTC. Encoded protein: CASSNDRGGGYTF.

This rearrangement joins TRBV19 to TRBJ1-2, with 8 bases that match TRBD1. V lost 6 bases to trimming and J lost 8 bases; unmatched junction nucleotides: 11. The CDR3 runs to 14 residues. CDR1 LNHDA and CDR2 SQIVND come from the germline V gene (reference sequence). The CDR3: CASSTTGADRGYTF. The CDR3 region has the DNA TGTGCCAGTAGCACGACAGGGGCCGACAGGGGCTACACCTTC.

This clonotype was found a few times. The genes are TRBV7-2 and TRBJ1-1; a weak D match, TRBD1 (6 bases). The germline V gene encodes CDR1 SGHTA and CDR2 FQGNSA. V was cut by 7 bases and J by 5 bases, with 20 bases left in between. There are 15 residues in the CDR3. The DNA of the CDR3 is TGTGCCAGCACCCAAAGGGGGTCGGATGGTACTGAAGCTTTCTTT. It specifies CASTQRGSDGTEAFF.

The chain combines TRBV19 with TRBJ2-1; weak D call: TRBD2 (6 bases). The length of the CDR3 is 14 residues. Per germline, CDR1 LNHDA and CDR2 SQIVND (reference sequence). V shed 5 bases and J shed 7 bases, with 15 bases lying between them. CDR3 region: CASSPRAGSNEQFF. CDR3 nucleotide sequence: TGTGCCAGTAGTCCCCGGGCGGGGTCGAATGAGCAGTTCTTC.

J is TRBJ1-5 and V is TRBV18, with unresolved D. The CDR3 spans 14 residues. Trimming left V 3 bases short and J 6 bases short, with 12 bases between. Germline CDR1 KGHSH, CDR2 LQKENI. CDR3 bases: TGTGCCAGCTCACCGGGGAGGGAGACTCAGCCCCAGCATTTT. It encodes CASSPGRETQPQHF.

CDR3 bases: TGCAGTGCTAGACGGAACACTGAAGCTTTCTTT. Translating gives CSARRNTEAFF. This chain uses TRBV20-1 with TRBJ1-1, with D unclear. Germline-derived CDR1 and CDR2 are DFQATT and SNEGSKA (reference sequence). The CDR3 totals 11 residues. V lost 2 bases to trimming and J lost 1 base, with 2 bases between them.

V usage is TRBV5-1 and J usage is TRBJ2-5; maybe TRBD2 (6 bases). V lost 0 bases and J lost 5, with 11 bases in between. CDR1 and CDR2 (germline): SGHRS, YFSETQ. CDR3 length equals 14 residues. Here the CDR3 DNA reads TGCGCCAGCAGCTTGGGGGGGACTTTGGAGACCCAGTACTTC. Amino acid sequence: CASSLGGTLETQYF.

This chain links TRBV20-1 with TRBJ1-2; TRBD1 is a possible D gene (6 bases). The CDR3 spans 12 residues. CDR1 is DFQATT, CDR2 SNEGSKA, per germline (reference sequence). V lost 2 bases, J lost 9 bases, and 13 bases lay in between. In DNA, the CDR3 is TGCAGTGCTAGATCAGGGGACGGGCGCTACACCTTC. Its translation is CSARSGDGRYTF.

The chain recombines TRBV19 with TRBJ2-1; tentative D call: TRBD2 (5 bases). Trimming shortened V by 0 bases and J by 0 bases, and 9 bases separated the two germline ends. CDR1 is LNHDA, CDR2 SQIVND, per germline (reference sequence). This CDR3 has 16 residues. The CDR3 region is CASSIDRGSSYNEQFF. The CDR3 DNA reads TGTGCCAGTAGTATAGATCGGGGATCCTCCTACAATGAGCAGTTCTTC.

The chain combines TRBV5-1 with TRBJ1-1; D may be TRBD1 (6 bases). The CDR3 extends over 15 amino acids. Looked up from germline, CDR1 is SGHRS and CDR2 is YFSETQ. V was cut by 0 bases and J by 1 base, with 10 bases left in between. The CDR3 bases are TGCGCCAGCAGCTTGGTGGGAGGGGGGAACACTGAAGCTTTCTTT. Protein sequence: CASSLVGGGNTEAFF.

The V gene is TRBV4-3, the J gene TRBJ2-3; D perhaps matches TRBD2 (7 bases). V was cut by 4 bases and J by 3 bases, with 17 bases left in between. CDR1 LGHNA and CDR2 YSLEER come from the germline V gene. The CDR3 consists of 16 residues. The CDR3 DNA follows: TGCGCCAGCAGCCGGGGGGCGGGGGCCGGGACAGATACGCAGTATTTT. Its protein is CASSRGAGAGTDTQYF.

J is TRBJ2-3 and V is TRBV6-1; 8 nucleotides align to TRBD2. J gave up 0 bases and V 1 base, and 6 bases lay outside the gene matches. The germline gives CDR1 MNHNS, CDR2 SASEGT. The CDR3 runs 17 residues. CDR3 sequence reads: CASSEVRLAGSTDTQYF. The CDR3 DNA reads as TGTGCCAGCAGTGAAGTAAGGCTAGCGGGCAGCACAGATACGCAGTATTTT.

V usage is TRBV20-1 and J usage is TRBJ2-5, with TRBD2 matching over 7 bases. This CDR3 comprises 14 residues. CDR1 and CDR2 from the germline V gene are DFQATT and SNEGSKA (reference sequence). V lost 0 bases, J lost 5 bases, and 6 bases stayed unmatched. The CDR3 DNA sequence: TGCAGTGCTAGAGATGCACTAGCGAGGGAGACCCAGTACTTC. It yields the protein CSARDALARETQYF.

The rearrangement uses TRBV20-1 and TRBJ1-3, with D tentatively TRBD1 (5 bases). CDR3 length: 15 amino acids. From germline, CDR1 is DFQATT and CDR2 SNEGSKA (reference sequence). The ends were cut back, 3 bases at V and 3 bases at J, with 15 bases in the middle. The CDR3: CSARLTQGYGNTIYF. The CDR3 DNA is TGCAGTGCTAGGCTCACTCAGGGCTATGGAAACACCATATATTTT.

This clonotype was observed a handful of times. The chain links TRBV7-2 to TRBJ1-3; D is possibly TRBD1 (6 bases). The V gene lost 5 bases and the J gene lost 0 bases, with 14 bases spanning the gap. Germline loops: CDR1 SGHTA, CDR2 FQGNSA. This CDR3 spans 16 amino acids. The CDR3 DNA sequence: TGTGCCAGCAGCCCGTTTATGGGGGCCTCTGGAAACACCATATATTTT. Translation gives CASSPFMGASGNTIYF.

The V gene is TRBV14, the J gene TRBJ2-1; 7 bases agree with TRBD2. Germline V CDR1 and CDR2: SGHDN, FVKESK. CDR3 length equals 14 residues. V gave up 6 bases and J gave up 8 bases; unmatched junction bases: 10. DNA for the CDR3: TGTGCCAGCAGGAGACTAGCTGGGTCGGATGAGCAGTTCTTC. Translating gives CASRRLAGSDEQFF. Complete variable domain (other parts from reference TRBV14 and TRBJ2-1): EAGVTQFPSHSVIEKGQTVTLRCDPISGHDNLYWYRRVMGKEIKFLLHFVKESKQDESGMPNNRFLAERTGGTYSTLKVQPAELEDSGVYFCASRRLAGSDEQFFGPGTRLTVL.

This clonotype was counted a few times. As DNA, the CDR3 is TGTGCCAGCAGTAACCCACTGGAGACCCAGTACTTC. Translation gives CASSNPLETQYF. The chain is built from TRBV6-1 and TRBJ2-5; D remains unclear. There are 12 residues in the CDR3. Trimming pared 5 bases from V and 5 bases from J, leaving 9 bases between. Germline CDR1 MNHNS, CDR2 SASEGT.

This clonotype has just one count. V is TRBV19 and J is TRBJ1-3; unclear D gene. This CDR3 has 15 amino acids. Trimming pared 4 bases from V and 1 base from J, leaving 11 bases between. Germline V CDR1 and CDR2: LNHDA, SQIVND (reference sequence). The CDR3 protein is CASSTGVGSGNTIYF. The CDR3 bases are TGTGCCAGTAGTACCGGAGTGGGATCTGGAAACACCATATATTTT.

The chain links TRBV27 to TRBJ2-7; no definite D call. V shed 6 bases and J shed 3 bases, with 6 bases lying between them. The CDR3 length is 11 residues. The germline gives CDR1 MNHEY, CDR2 SMNVEV (reference sequence). The CDR3 DNA sequence: TGTGCCAGCAGGTCCGACTACGAGCAGTACTTC. This encodes CASRSDYEQYF.

The chain uses TRBV4-3 and TRBJ1-2; TRBD1 matches 10 bases. This CDR3 spans 15 amino acids. V lost 4 bases, J lost 8 bases, and 10 bases stayed unmatched. Looked up from germline, CDR1 is LGHNA and CDR2 is YSLEER. CDR3 nucleotide sequence: TGCGCCAGCAGCCCTGATCTCGGGACAGGGGTGGGCTACACCTTC. This codes for CASSPDLGTGVGYTF.

A few counts support this clonotype. In nucleotides, the CDR3 is TGCAGTGCTAGTGGCGGGACCTCTGCGGGGACCCAGTACTTC. Protein sequence: CSASGGTSAGTQYF. The chain has TRBV20-1 and TRBJ2-5; tentatively, D is TRBD2 (6 bases). The CDR3 contains 14 residues. Germline assignment: CDR1 DFQATT and CDR2 SNEGSKA (reference sequence). V lost 3 bases and J 7 bases, leaving 18 bases between the germline ends.